This TCR beta chain was obtained from a study of blood T cell repertoires in COVID-19. Study as a whole: Sites across the United States, Italy and Spain contributed samples from acute and convalescent COVID-19.

Between the trimmed V and J ends, which lost 7 bases and 0 bases, there was a span of 12 bases. CDR3 length: 15 amino acids. In germline, CDR1 is MNHEY, CDR2 SVGAGI. As handled by the study authors: Quantification of nucleated cells was approximated via reference gene primer amplification. Only in-frame clones appear in the TCRdb table, and some are missing; sequencing was by immunoSEQ multiplex PCR. D and trimming were read from the DNA, whereas the V and J calls and clone size are those reported in that table. The sample shows a few hundred thousand clones, 85% to 90% of them seen only once. This clonotype was obtained from a woman in her thirties or forties who had recovered from COVID-19. Input material: peripheral blood. The rearrangement links TRBV6-5 to TRBJ2-2; D is perhaps TRBD2 (5 bases). CDR3 coding DNA: TGTGCCAGCACCAGAGACTATCCGAACACCGGGGAGCTGTTTTTT. Amino acid sequence: CASTRDYPNTGELFF.